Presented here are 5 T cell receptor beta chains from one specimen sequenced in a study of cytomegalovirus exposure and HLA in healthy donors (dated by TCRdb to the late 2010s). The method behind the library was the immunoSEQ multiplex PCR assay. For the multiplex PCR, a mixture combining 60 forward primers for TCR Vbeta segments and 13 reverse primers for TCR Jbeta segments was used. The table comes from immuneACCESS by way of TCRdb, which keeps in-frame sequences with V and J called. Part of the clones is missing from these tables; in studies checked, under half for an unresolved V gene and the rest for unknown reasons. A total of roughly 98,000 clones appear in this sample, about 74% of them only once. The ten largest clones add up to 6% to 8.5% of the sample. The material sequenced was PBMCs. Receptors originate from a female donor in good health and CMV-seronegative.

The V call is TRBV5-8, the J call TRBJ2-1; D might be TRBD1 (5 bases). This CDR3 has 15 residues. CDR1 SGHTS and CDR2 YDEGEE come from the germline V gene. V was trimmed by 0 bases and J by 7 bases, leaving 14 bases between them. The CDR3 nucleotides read TGTGCCAGCAGCTTGGGGTCCAGGGAATCTAATGAGCAGTTCTTC. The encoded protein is CASSLGSRESNEQFF. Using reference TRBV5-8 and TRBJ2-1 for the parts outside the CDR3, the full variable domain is EAGVTQSPTHLIKTRGQQATLRCSPISGHTSVYWYQQALGLGLQFLLWYDEGEERNRGNFPPRFSGRQFPNYSSELNVNALELEDSALYLCASSLGSRESNEQFFGPGTRLTVL.

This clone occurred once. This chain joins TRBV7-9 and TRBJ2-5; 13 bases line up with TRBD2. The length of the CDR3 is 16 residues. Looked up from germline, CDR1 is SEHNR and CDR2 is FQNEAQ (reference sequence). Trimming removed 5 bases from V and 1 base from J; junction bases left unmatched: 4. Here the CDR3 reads CASSPGTSGIQETQYF. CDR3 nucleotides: TGTGCCAGCAGCCCCGGGACTAGCGGGATCCAAGAGACCCAGTACTTC.

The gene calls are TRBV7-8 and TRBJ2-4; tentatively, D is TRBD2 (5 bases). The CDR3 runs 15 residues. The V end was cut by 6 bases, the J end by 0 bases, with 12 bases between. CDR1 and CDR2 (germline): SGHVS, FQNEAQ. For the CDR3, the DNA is TGTGCCAGCAGTCGAAACAGCGGAGCCAAAAACATTCAGTACTTC. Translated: CASSRNSGAKNIQYF.

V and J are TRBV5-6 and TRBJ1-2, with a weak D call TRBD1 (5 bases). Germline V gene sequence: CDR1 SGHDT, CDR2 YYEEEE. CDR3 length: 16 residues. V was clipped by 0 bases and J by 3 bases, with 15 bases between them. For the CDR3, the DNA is TGTGCCAGCAGCTTGGCCCGCCAGGGAGGTGACTATGGCTACACCTTC. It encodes CASSLARQGGDYGYTF.

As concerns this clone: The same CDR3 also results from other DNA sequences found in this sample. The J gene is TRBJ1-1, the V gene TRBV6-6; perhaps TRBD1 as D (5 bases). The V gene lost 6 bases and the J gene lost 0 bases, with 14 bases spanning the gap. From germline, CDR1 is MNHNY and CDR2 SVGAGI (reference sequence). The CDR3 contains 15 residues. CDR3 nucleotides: TGTGCCAGCAGATCGGAACAGGCTATGAACACTGAAGCTTTCTTT. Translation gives CASRSEQAMNTEAFF.